Sequencing of this TCR beta chain was carried out in a study of immune cell composition in non-small cell lung cancer. Normal lung was taken at the farthest possible site, at least 3 cm from tumour. Template was genomic DNA from frozen, unsorted single-cell suspensions. Remarks on this clone: Its antigen remains unknown.

Germline CDR1 reads MGHRA; CDR2 reads YSYEKL. CDR3 length: 20 amino acids. Germline trimming cut 0 bases from V and 0 bases from J; bases unmatched to any gene: 15. Sequenced by immunoSEQ multiplex PCR; TCRdb stores in-frame clones only, minus some. The data show approximately 3,500 clones, roughly four fifths seen once. Overall study findings and caveats: In adenocarcinoma, maximal tumour-associated clone frequency tracked TIL tumour reactivity. Tumour-associated clones >0.5% occurred in under 40% of adenocarcinomas, roughly 75% of squamous.

The sequencing sample was made of non-adjacent lung tissue. The chain carries TRBV4-1 and TRBJ2-7; 9 positions match TRBD2. This receptor was identified in a human donor with non-small cell lung cancer. CDR3 nucleotides: TGCGCCAGCAGCCAAGATACAGGGGACAGCGGGAGGCTGAGCTCCTACGAGCAGTACTTC. Amino acids: CASSQDTGDSGRLSSYEQYF.